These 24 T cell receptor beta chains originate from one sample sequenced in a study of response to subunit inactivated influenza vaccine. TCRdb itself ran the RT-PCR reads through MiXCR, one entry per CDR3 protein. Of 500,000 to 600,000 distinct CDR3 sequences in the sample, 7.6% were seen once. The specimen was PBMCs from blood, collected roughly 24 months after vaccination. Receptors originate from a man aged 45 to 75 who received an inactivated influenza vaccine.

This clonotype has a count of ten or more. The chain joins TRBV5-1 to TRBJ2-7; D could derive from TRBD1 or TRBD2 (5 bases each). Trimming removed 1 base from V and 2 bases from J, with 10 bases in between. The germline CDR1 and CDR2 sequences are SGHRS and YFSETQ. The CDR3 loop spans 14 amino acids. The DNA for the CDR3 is TGCGCCAGCAGCTTGAGGGACGGAGCCTACGAGCAGTACTTC. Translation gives CASSLRDGAYEQYF. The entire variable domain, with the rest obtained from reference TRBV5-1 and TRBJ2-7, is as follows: KAGVTQTPRYLIKTRGQQVTLSCSPISGHRSVSWYQQTPGQGLQFLFEYFSETQRNKGNFPGRFSGRQFSNSRSEMNVSTLELGDSALYLCASSLRDGAYEQYFGPGTRLTVT.

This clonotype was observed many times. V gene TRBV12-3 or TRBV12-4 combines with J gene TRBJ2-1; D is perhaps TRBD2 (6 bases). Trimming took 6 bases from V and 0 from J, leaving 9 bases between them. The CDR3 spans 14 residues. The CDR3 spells CASSGGNSYNEQFF. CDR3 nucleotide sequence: TGTGCCAGCAGCGGCGGGAACTCCTACAATGAGCAGTTCTTC.

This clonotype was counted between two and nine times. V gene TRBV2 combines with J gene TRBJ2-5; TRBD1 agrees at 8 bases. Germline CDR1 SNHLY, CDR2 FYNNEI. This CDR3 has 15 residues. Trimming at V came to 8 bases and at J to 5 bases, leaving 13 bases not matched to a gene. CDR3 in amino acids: CASPHRTGKVETQYF. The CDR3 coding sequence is TGTGCCAGCCCCCATCGGACAGGGAAGGTGGAGACCCAGTACTTC.

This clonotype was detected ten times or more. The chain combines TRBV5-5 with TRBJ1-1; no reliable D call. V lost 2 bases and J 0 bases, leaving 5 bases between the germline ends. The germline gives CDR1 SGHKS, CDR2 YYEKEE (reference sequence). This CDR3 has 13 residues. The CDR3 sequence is CASSFGLNTEAFF. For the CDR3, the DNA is TGTGCCAGCAGCTTTGGTCTGAACACTGAAGCTTTCTTT.

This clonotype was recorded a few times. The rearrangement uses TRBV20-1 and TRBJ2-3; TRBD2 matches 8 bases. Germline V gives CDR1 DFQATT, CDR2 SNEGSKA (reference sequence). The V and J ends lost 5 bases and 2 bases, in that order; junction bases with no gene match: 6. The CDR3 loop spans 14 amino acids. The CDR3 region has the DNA TGCAGTGCTGGCGGGAGGCCCATCACAGATACGCAGTATTTT. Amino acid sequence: CSAGGRPITDTQYF.

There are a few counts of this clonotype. The CDR3 nucleotides read TGTGCCAGCAGCCCCACCCTAGATTTCCGCCAAGAGACCCAGTACTTC. It specifies CASSPTLDFRQETQYF. V is TRBV9 and J is TRBJ2-5; D remains ambiguous. This CDR3 is 16 amino acids long. CDR1 and CDR2 from the germline V gene are SGDLS and YYNGEE. With 4 bases removed from V and 1 base from J, the gap between germline ends came to 17 bases.

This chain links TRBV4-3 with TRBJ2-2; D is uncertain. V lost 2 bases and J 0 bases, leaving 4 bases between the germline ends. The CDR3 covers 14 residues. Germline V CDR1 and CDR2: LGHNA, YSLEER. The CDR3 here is CASSQITNTGELFF. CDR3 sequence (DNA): TGCGCCAGCAGCCAAATTACGAACACCGGGGAGCTGTTTTTT.

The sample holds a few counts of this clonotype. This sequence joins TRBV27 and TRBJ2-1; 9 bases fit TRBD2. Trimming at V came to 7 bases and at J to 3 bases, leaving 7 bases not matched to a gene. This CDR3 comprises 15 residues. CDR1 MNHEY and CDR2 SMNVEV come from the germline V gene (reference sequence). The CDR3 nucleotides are TGTGCCAGCACCTCTGCGGGAGGGTTCTACAATGAGCAGTTCTTC. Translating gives CASTSAGGFYNEQFF.

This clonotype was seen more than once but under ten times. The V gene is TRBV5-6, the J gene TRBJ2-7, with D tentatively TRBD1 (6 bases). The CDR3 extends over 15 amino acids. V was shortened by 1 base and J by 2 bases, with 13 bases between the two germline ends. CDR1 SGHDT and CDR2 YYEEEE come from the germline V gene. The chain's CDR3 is CASSLLPGATYEQYF. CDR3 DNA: TGTGCCAGCAGCTTGTTGCCAGGGGCTACCTACGAGCAGTACTTC.

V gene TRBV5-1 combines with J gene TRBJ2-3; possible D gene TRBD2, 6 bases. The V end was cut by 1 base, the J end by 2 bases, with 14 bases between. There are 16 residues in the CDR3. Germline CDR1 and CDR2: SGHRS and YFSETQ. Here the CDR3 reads CASSLRQRVNTDTQYF. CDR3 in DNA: TGCGCCAGCAGCTTGAGACAGCGGGTTAACACAGATACGCAGTATTTT.

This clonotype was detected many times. DNA of the CDR3: TGTGCCATCAGTGAACTAGCAGATACGCAGTATTTT. Encoded protein: CAISELADTQYF. This rearrangement joins TRBV10-3 to TRBJ2-3, with D possibly TRBD2 on 5 matching bases. With 3 bases removed from V and 4 bases from J, the gap between germline ends came to 5 bases. The CDR3 loop spans 12 amino acids. CDR1 ENHRY and CDR2 SYGVKD come from the germline V gene.

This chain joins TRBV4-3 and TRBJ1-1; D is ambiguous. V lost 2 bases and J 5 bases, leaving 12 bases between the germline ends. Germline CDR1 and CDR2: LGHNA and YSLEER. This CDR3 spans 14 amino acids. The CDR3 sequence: CASSQRAISTEAFF. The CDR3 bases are TGCGCCAGCAGCCAAAGGGCCATATCGACTGAAGCTTTCTTT.

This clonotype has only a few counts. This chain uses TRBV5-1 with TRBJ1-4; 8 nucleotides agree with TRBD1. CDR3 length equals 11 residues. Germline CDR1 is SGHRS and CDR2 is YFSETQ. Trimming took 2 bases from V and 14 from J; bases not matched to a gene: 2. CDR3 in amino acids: CASSLGQGLFF. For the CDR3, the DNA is TGCGCCAGCAGCTTAGGACAGGGCCTGTTTTTT.

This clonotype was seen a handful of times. CDR3 sequence: CASSQGFGTSGNTIYF. CDR3 in DNA: TGTGCCAGCAGCCAAGGTTTTGGGACCTCTGGAAACACCATATATTTT. The chain has TRBV4-2 and TRBJ1-3; D possibly corresponds to TRBD1 (5 bases). V gave up 1 base and J gave up 0 bases, with 10 bases separating them. CDR1 is LGHNA and CDR2 is YNFKEQ in the germline V gene. The CDR3 loop spans 16 amino acids.

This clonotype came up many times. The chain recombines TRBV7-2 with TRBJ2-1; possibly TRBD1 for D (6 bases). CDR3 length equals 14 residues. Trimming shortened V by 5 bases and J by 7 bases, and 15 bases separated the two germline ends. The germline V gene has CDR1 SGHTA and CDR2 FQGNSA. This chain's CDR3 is CASSPGAGANEQFF. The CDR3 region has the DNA TGTGCCAGCAGCCCCGGGGCAGGGGCAAATGAGCAGTTCTTC. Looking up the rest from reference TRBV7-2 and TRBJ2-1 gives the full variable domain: GAGVSQSPSNKVTEKGKDVELRCDPISGHTALYWYRQSLGQGLEFLIYFQGNSAPDKSGLPSDRFSAERTGGSVSTLTIQRTQQEDSAVYLCASSPGAGANEQFFGPGTRLTVL.

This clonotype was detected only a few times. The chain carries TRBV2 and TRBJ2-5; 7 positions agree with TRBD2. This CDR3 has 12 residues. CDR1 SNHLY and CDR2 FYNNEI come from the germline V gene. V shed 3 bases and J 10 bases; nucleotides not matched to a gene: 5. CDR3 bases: TGTGCCAGCAGTGAGGCGGGGAGGGGCCAGTACTTC. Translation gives CASSEAGRGQYF.

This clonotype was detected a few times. CDR3 amino acids: CATSRDPGTGNSPLHF. The CDR3, as DNA: TGTGCCACCAGCAGAGATCCTGGGACAGGGAATTCACCCCTCCACTTT. The chain joins TRBV15 to TRBJ1-6; 9 nucleotides agree with TRBD1. CDR3 length: 16 residues. CDR1 LNHNV and CDR2 YYDKDF come from the germline V gene (reference sequence). V was clipped by 0 bases and J by 7 bases; unmatched bases: 4.

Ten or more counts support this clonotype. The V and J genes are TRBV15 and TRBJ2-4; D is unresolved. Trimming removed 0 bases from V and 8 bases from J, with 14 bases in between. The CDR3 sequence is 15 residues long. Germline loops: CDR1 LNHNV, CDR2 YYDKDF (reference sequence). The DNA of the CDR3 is TGTGCCACCAGCAGAGATTTGGCTAGTCGGGACATTCAGTACTTC. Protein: CATSRDLASRDIQYF.

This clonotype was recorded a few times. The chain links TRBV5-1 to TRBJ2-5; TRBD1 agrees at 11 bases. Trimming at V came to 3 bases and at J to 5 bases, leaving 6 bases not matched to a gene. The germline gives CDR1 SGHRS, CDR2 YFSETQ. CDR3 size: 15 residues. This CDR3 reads CASSYGQGASETQYF. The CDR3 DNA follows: TGCGCCAGCAGCTATGGACAGGGGGCATCGGAGACCCAGTACTTC.

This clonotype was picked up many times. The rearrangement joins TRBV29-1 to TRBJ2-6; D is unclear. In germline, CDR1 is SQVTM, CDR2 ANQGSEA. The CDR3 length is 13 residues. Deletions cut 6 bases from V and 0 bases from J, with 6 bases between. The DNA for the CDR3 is TGCAGCGTCGGGTACTCTGGGGCCAACGTCCTGACTTTC. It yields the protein CSVGYSGANVLTF.

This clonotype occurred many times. The CDR3 DNA is TGCAGTGCAGCACTACTAGCGGAAGAGACCCAGTACTTC. Its translation: CSAALLAEETQYF. This chain links TRBV20-1 with TRBJ2-5; TRBD2 matches at 8 bases. The V and J ends lost 6 bases and 3 bases, in that order; junction bases with no gene match: 6. This CDR3 is 13 amino acids long. Germline CDR1 and CDR2: DFQATT and SNEGSKA (reference sequence).

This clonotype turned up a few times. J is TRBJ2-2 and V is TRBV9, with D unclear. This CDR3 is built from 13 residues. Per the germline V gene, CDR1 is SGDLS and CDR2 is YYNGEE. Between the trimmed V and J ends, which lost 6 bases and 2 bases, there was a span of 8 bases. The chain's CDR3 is CASTSVNTGELFF. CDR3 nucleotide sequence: TGTGCCAGCACTTCAGTTAACACCGGGGAGCTGTTTTTT.

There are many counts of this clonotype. CDR3 sequence reads: CASSYGGGNSYEQYF. CDR3 DNA: TGTGCCAGCAGCTACGGCGGGGGGAACTCCTACGAGCAGTACTTC. J is TRBJ2-7 and V is TRBV7-2; 8 positions match TRBD2. Germline V gene data show CDR1 as SGHTA and CDR2 as FQGNSA. This CDR3 comprises 15 residues. V lost 4 bases and J lost 0; bases outside the gene matches: 5.

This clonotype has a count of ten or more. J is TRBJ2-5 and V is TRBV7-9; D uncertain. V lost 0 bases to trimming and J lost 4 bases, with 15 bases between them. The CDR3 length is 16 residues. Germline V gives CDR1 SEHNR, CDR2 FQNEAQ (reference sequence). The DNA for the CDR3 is TGTGCCAGCAGCTTAGCGAGGTCCGGTGGGCCAGAGACCCAGTACTTC. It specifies CASSLARSGGPETQYF.